These 2 T cell receptor beta chains were sequenced from one sample in a study of blood T cells in healthy people across ages. The authors ran a second PCR of 7 to 11 cycles using a sample-barcoded 5' primer and a J-beta primer mix. TCRdb re-called the 5' RACE reads through MiXCR, storing one row per CDR3 protein. The table lists a few hundred thousand distinct CDR3 sequences, 52% of them singletons. Specimen: blood. These receptors originate from a man in his 60s in good health.

Here the CDR3 reads CSAIRRGDVGPALHF. In nucleotides, the CDR3 is TGCAGTGCTATAAGGAGGGGGGATGTGGGTCCGGCCCTCCACTTT. The rearrangement links TRBV20-1 to TRBJ1-6; TRBD1 might be the D (6 bases). This CDR3 is built from 15 residues. Deletions cut 4 bases from V and 14 bases from J, with 24 bases between. The V gene's germline CDR1 is DFQATT and CDR2 SNEGSKA (reference sequence).

This chain uses TRBV4-2 with TRBJ2-3; TRBD2 matches 8 bases. CDR3 length: 18 residues. V gave up 1 base and J gave up 6 bases; unmatched junction bases: 15. CDR1 LGHNA and CDR2 YNFKEQ come from the germline V gene. For the CDR3, the DNA is TGTGCCAGCAGCCAAGTCTCGAGAGTAGCGGGGCTCCTGGATACGCAGTATTTT. The encoded protein is CASSQVSRVAGLLDTQYF.